Listed below are T cell receptor beta chains from one sample, sequenced in a study of blood T cell repertoires in COVID-19. Sequenced by immunoSEQ multiplex PCR; TCRdb stores in-frame clones only, minus some. Among 84,000 or so clones listed, approximately 83% were seen once. Source material: peripheral blood. These TCRs come from a woman older than 75 with acute or convalescent COVID-19. Each CDR3 is given with its conserved first and last residue. A D gene is named only where the DNA matches it firmly. For some rows the clone size is stated as once, few or many, or as a class when expanded; others skip it.

clone size	V gene	J gene	D gene	CDR3 protein	CDR3 DNA
.	TRBV7-2	TRBJ2-2	.	CASSLAGQGGELFF	TGTGCCAGCAGCTTAGCGGGGCAGGGCGGGGAGCTGTTTTTT
.	TRBV7-2	TRBJ2-5	TRBD2	CASSLGLAEETQYF	TGTGCCAGCAGCTTAGGGCTAGCGGAAGAGACCCAGTACTTC
.	TRBV11-1	TRBJ1-1	TRBD1	CASSLVRDSQNTEAFF	TGTGCCAGCAGCTTAGTGAGGGACAGCCAGAACACTGAAGCTTTCTTT
.	TRBV27	TRBJ2-2	TRBD2	CASSLSEREGITGELFF	TGTGCCAGCAGTTTATCAGAGCGGGAGGGAATAACCGGGGAGCTGTTTTTT
once	TRBV20-1	TRBJ1-2	.	CSAQGNYGYTF	TGCAGTGCTCAGGGGAACTATGGCTACACCTTC
.	TRBV15	TRBJ2-7	.	CATSRGVDSAEQYF	TGTGCCACCAGCAGAGGAGTGGACTCCGCCGAGCAGTACTTC
.	TRBV5-1	TRBJ2-3	TRBD1	CASSTITGGRGDTQYF	TGCGCCAGCAGCACCATAACAGGGGGTCGAGGAGATACGCAGTATTTT
.	TRBV5-1	TRBJ2-3	TRBD1	CASSLAPPAGGYKDTQYF	TGCGCCAGCAGCTTGGCCCCACCGGCAGGGGGCTACAAAGATACGCAGTATTTT
.	TRBV15	TRBJ2-3	.	CATSRRSGTDTQYF	TGTGCCACCAGCAGGAGATCGGGCACAGATACGCAGTATTTT
.	TRBV19	TRBJ2-3	.	CASSIMGGQDTQYF	TGTGCCAGTAGTATCATGGGGGGGCAAGATACGCAGTATTTT
.	TRBV28	TRBJ2-5	.	CASNSRVGLETQYF	TGTGCCAGCAACTCCAGGGTCGGTTTGGAGACCCAGTACTTC
.	TRBV24-1	TRBJ2-3	.	CATSDSTPRVQYF	TGTGCCACCAGTGATTCCACCCCTCGGGTGCAGTATTTT
.	TRBV5-6	TRBJ1-5	TRBD1	CASSLGQGGQPQHF	TGTGCCAGCAGCTTGGGACAGGGAGGCCAGCCCCAGCATTTT
.	TRBV7-9	TRBJ1-2	TRBD1	CASSYGQGHGYTF	TGTGCCAGCAGCTACGGACAGGGCCATGGCTACACCTTC
.	TRBV10-3	TRBJ2-1	.	CAISESYNEQFF	TGTGCCATCAGTGAGTCCTATAATGAGCAGTTCTTC